The rows below give T cell receptor beta chains drawn from one sample of a study of blood T cell repertoires in COVID-19. TCRdb's table, derived via immunoSEQ multiplex PCR, lists solely in-frame clones and lacks some. This sample has some 130,000 clones; roughly 82% occur once, and the top ten carry around 12%. Sample: peripheral blood. The receptors were gathered from an elderly man with acute or convalescent COVID-19. CDR3s leave out the opening cysteine and the closing phenylalanine or tryptophan.

v_gene,j_gene,CDR3aa
TRBV7-3,TRBJ1-1,ASSSQVSTEAF
TRBV29-1,TRBJ1-2,SVGSGGGSYGYT
TRBV4-2,TRBJ2-1,ASSQAPGQGADEQF
TRBV4-2,TRBJ2-3,ASSQDPAGGPDTQY
TRBV9,TRBJ2-2,ASSDRDRGLNTGELF
TRBV6-5,TRBJ2-4,ASLTAGTKNIQY
TRBV7-2,TRBJ2-7,ASSLDQNSYEQY
TRBV12-3/TRBV12-4,TRBJ2-3,ASTGPSTDTQY
TRBV12-3/TRBV12-4,TRBJ1-5,ASSFTGPQH
TRBV10-3,TRBJ1-1,AISESPPITVNTEAF
TRBV7-2,TRBJ2-1,ASSLGAGDRQF
TRBV28,TRBJ2-1,ASETGTSSYNEQF
TRBV3-1/TRBV3-2,TRBJ1-1,ASSQDCRGTTEAF
TRBV7-2,TRBJ1-6,ASSLAPGQGSPLH
TRBV6-5,TRBJ2-7,ASSPGTGTNQQY
TRBV3-1/TRBV3-2,TRBJ2-1,ASSRRDNEQF
TRBV19,TRBJ2-1,ASRWGGANEQF
TRBV7-8,TRBJ1-5,ASTIGQALNQPQH
TRBV5-5,TRBJ2-1,ASSLGGDEQF
TRBV25-1,TRBJ2-4,ASSQGTGLNIQY
TRBV19,TRBJ1-4,ASSQDRVDEKLF
TRBV14,TRBJ1-1,ASSQLPSTEAF
TRBV6-5,TRBJ1-2,ASSPDRVYGYT
TRBV29-1,TRBJ1-1,SVEQGIGTEAF
TRBV2,TRBJ2-7,ASIEAGTGGSEQY
TRBV6-1,TRBJ2-1,ASSDPVIGEGFDNEQF
TRBV9,TRBJ1-5,ASSSGLNQPQH
TRBV3-1/TRBV3-2,TRBJ1-5,ASSPARGVNQPQH
TRBV7-2,TRBJ2-7,ASSLIRPGYEQY
TRBV5-4,TRBJ1-2,ASSPEGRNNYGYT
TRBV7-9,TRBJ2-2,ASSLHFGDAGELF
TRBV7-2,TRBJ1-2,ASSSPQGYYGYT